The present T cell receptor (beta chain) was sequenced within a study of cytomegalovirus exposure and HLA in healthy donors. Whole-study results and caveats: Researchers catalogued over 150 TCR beta chains as cytomegalovirus-associated. Many donors carried some public TCRs, although rarity characterized most TCR sequences. There were some V segments, including TRBV6-2 and TRBV6-3, excluded as indistinguishable. Earlier analysis looked at TCR beta V segments, and most were productive about 90% or about 30% of the time.

60 Vbeta and 13 Jbeta primers were used in PCR. Assay used: immunoSEQ multiplex PCR; TCRdb lists only in-frame clones, some missing. The sample has some 96,000 clones; under 80% are singletons. The V end was cut by 1 base, the J end by 0 bases, with 4 bases between. The CDR3 length is 14 residues. Looked up from germline, CDR1 is SGHTA and CDR2 is FQGNSA. As for this clone: The antigen is undetermined.

Sequenced sample: PBMCs. The rearrangement joins TRBV7-2 to TRBJ2-1; D is unresolved. The clonotype was recovered from a man in his forties or fifties in good health and CMV-seropositive. The CDR3 spells CASSLESSYNEQFF. CDR3 bases: TGTGCCAGCAGCTTAGAGAGCTCCTACAATGAGCAGTTCTTC.